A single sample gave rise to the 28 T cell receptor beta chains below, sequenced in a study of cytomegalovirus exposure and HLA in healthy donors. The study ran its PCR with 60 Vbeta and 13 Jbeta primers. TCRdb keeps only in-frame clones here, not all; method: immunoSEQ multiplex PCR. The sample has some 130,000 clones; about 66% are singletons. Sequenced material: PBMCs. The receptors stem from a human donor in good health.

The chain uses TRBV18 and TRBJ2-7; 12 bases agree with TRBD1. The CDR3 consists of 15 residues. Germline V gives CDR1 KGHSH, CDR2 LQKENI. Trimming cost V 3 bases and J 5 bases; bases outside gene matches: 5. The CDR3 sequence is CASSPLWDRGHEQYF. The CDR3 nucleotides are TGTGCCAGCTCACCCTTGTGGGACAGGGGGCACGAGCAGTACTTC.

The CDR3: CASSHRDRGDTEAFF. The CDR3 nucleotides are TGTGCCAGCAGTCATCGGGACAGGGGGGACACTGAAGCTTTCTTT. V gene TRBV6-5 combines with J gene TRBJ1-1, with 11 bases identical to TRBD1. The CDR3 totals 15 residues. The V and J ends lost 5 bases and 3 bases, in that order; junction bases with no gene match: 5. Germline CDR1 MNHEY, CDR2 SVGAGI.

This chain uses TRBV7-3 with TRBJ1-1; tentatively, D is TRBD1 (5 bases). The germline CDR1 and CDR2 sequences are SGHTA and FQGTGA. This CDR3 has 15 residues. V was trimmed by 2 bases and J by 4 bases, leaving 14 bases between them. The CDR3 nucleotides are TGTGCCAGCAGCTTAGGGACGGGGGTCGGCACTGAAGCTTTCTTT. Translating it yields CASSLGTGVGTEAFF.

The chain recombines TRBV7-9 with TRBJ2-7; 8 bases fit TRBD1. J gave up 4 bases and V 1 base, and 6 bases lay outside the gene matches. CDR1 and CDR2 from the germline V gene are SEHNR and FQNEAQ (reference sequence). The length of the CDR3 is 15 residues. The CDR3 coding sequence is TGTGCCAGCAGCTTAGGACGACAGGGGCAATACGAGCAGTACTTC. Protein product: CASSLGRQGQYEQYF.

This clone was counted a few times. The CDR3 sequence: CASQTSEDTQYF. CDR3 in DNA: TGTGCCAGCCAAACTAGCGAAGATACGCAGTATTTT. This chain connects TRBV6-1 to TRBJ2-3; 7 bases align to TRBD2. Germline values: CDR1 MNHNS, CDR2 SASEGT. V was clipped by 8 bases and J by 5 bases; unmatched bases: 4. The CDR3 is 12 residues long.

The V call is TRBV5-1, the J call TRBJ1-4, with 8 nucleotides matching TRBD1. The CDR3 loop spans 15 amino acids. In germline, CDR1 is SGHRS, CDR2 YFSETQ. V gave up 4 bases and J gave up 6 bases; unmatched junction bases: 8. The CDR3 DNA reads TGCGCCAGCAGCCGGGGCCGGACAGGGCATGAAAAACTGTTTTTT. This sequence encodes CASSRGRTGHEKLFF.

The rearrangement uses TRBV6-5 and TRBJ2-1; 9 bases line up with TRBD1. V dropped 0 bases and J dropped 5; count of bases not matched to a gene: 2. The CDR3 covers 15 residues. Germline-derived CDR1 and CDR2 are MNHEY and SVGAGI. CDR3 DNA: TGTGCCAGCAGTTACTCGGGGACAGGGAACAATGAGCAGTTCTTC. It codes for CASSYSGTGNNEQFF.

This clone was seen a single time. The CDR3 DNA is TGCGCCAGCAGTCCGTATTCAGCGGGAGGGAACTACGAGCAGTACTTC. Its translation is CASSPYSAGGNYEQYF. The gene calls are TRBV10-1 and TRBJ2-7; TRBD2 agrees at 10 bases. CDR1 and CDR2 (germline): WNHNN, SYGVQD (reference sequence). The J segment lost 3 bases and the V segment lost 5 bases, leaving 10 bases of the junction unmatched. The CDR3 is 16 residues long.

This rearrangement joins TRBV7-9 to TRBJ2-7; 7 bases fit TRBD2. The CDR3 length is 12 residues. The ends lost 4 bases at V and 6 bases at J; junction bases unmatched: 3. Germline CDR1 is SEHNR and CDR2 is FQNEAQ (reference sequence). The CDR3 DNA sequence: TGTGCCAGCAGCTCCTGGGGGGGCGAGCAGTACTTC. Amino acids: CASSSWGGEQYF.

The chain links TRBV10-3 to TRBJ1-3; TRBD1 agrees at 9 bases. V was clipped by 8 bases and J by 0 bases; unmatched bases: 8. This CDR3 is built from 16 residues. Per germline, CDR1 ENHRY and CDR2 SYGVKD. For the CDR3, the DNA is TGTGCCATCGAGGGGGACAGGGTCCCCTCTGGAAACACCATATATTTT. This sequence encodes CAIEGDRVPSGNTIYF.

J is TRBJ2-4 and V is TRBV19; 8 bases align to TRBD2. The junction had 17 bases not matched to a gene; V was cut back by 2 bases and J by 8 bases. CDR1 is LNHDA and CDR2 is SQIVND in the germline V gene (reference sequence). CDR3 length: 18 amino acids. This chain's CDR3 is CASSIPPRRGGRSDIQYF. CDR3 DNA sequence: TGTGCCAGTAGTATACCCCCCCGGCGCGGGGGGCGATCGGACATTCAGTACTTC.

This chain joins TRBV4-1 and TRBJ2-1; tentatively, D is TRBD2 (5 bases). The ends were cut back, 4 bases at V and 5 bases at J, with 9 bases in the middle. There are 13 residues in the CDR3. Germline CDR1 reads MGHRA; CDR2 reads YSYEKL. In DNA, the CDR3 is TGCGCCAGCAGCCCGCTAGCAGACAATGAGCAGTTCTTC. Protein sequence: CASSPLADNEQFF.

The CDR3 protein is CSVSAVTNLAGHSYEQYF. CDR3 DNA: TGCAGCGTCTCAGCCGTAACCAACCTAGCGGGACACTCCTACGAGCAGTACTTC. The chain links TRBV29-1 to TRBJ2-7; 9 positions agree with TRBD2. Germline V gene sequence: CDR1 SQVTM, CDR2 ANQGSEA. The V segment lost 6 bases and the J segment 0 bases; nucleotides outside the gene matches: 18. CDR3 length equals 18 residues.

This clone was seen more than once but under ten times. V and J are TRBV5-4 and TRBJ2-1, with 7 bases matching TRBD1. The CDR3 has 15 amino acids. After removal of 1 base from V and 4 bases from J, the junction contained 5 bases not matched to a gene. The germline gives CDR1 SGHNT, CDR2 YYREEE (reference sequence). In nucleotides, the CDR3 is TGTGCCAGCAGCTTGTCCGGGACAGCATACAATGAGCAGTTCTTC. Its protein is CASSLSGTAYNEQFF.

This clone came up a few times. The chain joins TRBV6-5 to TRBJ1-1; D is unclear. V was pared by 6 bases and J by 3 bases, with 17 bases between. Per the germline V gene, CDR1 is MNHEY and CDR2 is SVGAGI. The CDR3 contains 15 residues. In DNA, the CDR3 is TGTGCCAGCAGCCGAGGGTCGGCCCAATACACTGAAGCTTTCTTT. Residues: CASSRGSAQYTEAFF.

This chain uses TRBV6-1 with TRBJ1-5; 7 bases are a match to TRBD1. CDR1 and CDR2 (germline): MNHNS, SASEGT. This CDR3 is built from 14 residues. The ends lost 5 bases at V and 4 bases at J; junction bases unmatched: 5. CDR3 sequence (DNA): TGTGCCAGCAGTTCCGGGACAGTGAATCAGCCCCAGCATTTT. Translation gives CASSSGTVNQPQHF.

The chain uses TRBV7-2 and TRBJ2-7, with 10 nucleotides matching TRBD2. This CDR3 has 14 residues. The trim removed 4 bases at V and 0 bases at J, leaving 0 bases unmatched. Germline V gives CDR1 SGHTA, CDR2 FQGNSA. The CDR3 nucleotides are TGTGCCAGCAGCTCTAGCGGGAGCTCCTACGAGCAGTACTTC. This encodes CASSSSGSSYEQYF.

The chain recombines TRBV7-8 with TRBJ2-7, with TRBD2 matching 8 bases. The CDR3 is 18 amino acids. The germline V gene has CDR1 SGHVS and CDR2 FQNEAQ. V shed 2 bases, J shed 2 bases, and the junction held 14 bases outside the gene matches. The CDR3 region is CASSLRLVASGLTYEQYF. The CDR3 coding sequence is TGTGCCAGCAGCTTACGACTCGTGGCTAGCGGGTTAACCTACGAGCAGTACTTC.

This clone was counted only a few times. CDR3 protein: CASSISRAPYNEQFF. The CDR3 coding sequence is TGTGCCAGTAGTATCTCGCGGGCGCCCTACAATGAGCAGTTCTTC. The chain carries TRBV19 and TRBJ2-1, with D tentatively TRBD2 (5 bases). The germline V gene has CDR1 LNHDA and CDR2 SQIVND (reference sequence). CDR3 length: 15 residues. The ends were cut back, 3 bases at V and 2 bases at J, with 11 bases in the middle. Looking up the rest from reference TRBV19 and TRBJ2-1 gives the full variable domain: DGGITQSPKYLFRKEGQNVTLSCEQNLNHDAMYWYRQDPGQGLRLIYYSQIVNDFQKGDIAEGYSVSREKKESFPLTVTSAQKNPTAFYLCASSISRAPYNEQFFGPGTRLTVL.

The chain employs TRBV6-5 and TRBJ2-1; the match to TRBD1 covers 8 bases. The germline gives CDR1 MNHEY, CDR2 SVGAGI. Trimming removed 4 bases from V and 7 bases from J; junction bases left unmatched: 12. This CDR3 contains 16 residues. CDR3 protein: CASSSDRAYVGNEQFF. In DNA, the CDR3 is TGTGCCAGCAGTTCGGACAGGGCCTATGTCGGAAATGAGCAGTTCTTC.

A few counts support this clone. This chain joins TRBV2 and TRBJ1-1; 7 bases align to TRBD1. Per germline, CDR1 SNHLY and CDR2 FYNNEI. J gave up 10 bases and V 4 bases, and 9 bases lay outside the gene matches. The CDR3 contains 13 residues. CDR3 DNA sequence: TGTGCCAGCAGTGCCGGGACAGTCGGGGGAGCTTTCTTT. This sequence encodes CASSAGTVGGAFF.

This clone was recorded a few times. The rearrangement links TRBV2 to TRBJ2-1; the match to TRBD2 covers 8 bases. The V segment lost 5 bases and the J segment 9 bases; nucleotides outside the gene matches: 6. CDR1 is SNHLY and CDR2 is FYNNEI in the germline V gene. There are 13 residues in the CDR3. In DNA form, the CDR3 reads TGTGCCAGCAGTACGCCGGGAGGGGCTGAGCAGTTCTTC. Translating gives CASSTPGGAEQFF.

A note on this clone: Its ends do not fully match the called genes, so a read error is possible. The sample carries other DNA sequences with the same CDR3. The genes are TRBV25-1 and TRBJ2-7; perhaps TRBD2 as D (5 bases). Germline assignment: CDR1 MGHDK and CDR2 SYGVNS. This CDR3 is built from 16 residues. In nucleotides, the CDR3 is TGTGCCAGCAGCGAATATTACACAGCGGCATCCTACGAGCAGTACTTC. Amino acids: CASSEYYTAASYEQYF.

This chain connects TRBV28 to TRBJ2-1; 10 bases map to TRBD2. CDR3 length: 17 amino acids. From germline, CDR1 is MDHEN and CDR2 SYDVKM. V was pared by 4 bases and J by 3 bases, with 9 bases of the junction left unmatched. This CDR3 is CASSSPLTSGDYNEQFF. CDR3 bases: TGTGCCAGCAGTTCCCCCCTAACTAGCGGGGACTACAATGAGCAGTTCTTC. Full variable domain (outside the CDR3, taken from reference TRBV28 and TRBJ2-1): DVKVTQSSRYLVKRTGEKVFLECVQDMDHENMFWYRQDPGLGLRLIYFSYDVKMKEKGDIPEGYSVSREKKERFSLILESASTNQTSMYLCASSSPLTSGDYNEQFFGPGTRLTVL.

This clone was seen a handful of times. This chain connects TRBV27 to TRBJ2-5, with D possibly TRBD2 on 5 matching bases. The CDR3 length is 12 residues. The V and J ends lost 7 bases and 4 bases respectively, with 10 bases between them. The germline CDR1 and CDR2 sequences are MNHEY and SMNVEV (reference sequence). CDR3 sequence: CASTGMGETQYF. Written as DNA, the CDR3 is TGTGCCAGCACGGGAATGGGAGAGACCCAGTACTTC.

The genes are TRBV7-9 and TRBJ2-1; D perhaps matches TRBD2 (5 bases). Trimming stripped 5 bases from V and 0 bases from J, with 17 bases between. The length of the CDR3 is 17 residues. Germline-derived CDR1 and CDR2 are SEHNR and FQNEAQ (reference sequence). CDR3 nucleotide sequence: TGTGCCAGCAGCCCAAACCTCCTGACTAACTCCTACAATGAGCAGTTCTTC. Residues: CASSPNLLTNSYNEQFF.

The CDR3 sequence: CASSRTSGRGDNEQFF. The CDR3 DNA reads as TGCGCCAGCAGCCGGACTAGCGGGAGAGGGGACAATGAGCAGTTCTTC. The V gene is TRBV10-1, the J gene TRBJ2-1, with 13 nucleotides matching TRBD2. The junction had 7 bases not matched to a gene; V was cut back by 6 bases and J by 5 bases. Germline-derived CDR1 and CDR2 are WNHNN and SYGVQD (reference sequence). The CDR3 totals 16 residues.

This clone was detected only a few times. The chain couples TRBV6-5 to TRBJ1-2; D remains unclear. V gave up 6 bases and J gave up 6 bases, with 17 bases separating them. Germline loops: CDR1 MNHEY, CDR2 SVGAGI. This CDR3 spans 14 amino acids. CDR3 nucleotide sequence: TGTGCCAGCAGCCCACAACCTTCACGTGATGGCTACACCTTC. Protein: CASSPQPSRDGYTF.